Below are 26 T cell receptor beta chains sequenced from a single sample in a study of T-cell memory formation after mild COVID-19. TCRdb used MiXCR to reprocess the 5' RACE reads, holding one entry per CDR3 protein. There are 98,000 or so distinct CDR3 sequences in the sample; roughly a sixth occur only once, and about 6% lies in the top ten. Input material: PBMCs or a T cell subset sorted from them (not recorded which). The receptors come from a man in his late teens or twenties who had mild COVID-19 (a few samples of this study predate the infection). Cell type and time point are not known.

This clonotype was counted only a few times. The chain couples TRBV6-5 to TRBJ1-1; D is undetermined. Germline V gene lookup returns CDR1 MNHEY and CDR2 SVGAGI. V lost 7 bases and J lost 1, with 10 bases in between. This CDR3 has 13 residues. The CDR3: CASNLGRNTEAFF. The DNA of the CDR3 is TGTGCCAGCAACCTCGGCAGGAACACTGAAGCTTTCTTT.

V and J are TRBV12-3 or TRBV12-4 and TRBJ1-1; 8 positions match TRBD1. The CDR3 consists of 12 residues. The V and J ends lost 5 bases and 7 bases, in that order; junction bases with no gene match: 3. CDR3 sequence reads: CASSQGAGEAFF. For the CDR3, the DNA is TGTGCCAGCAGTCAGGGGGCGGGTGAAGCTTTCTTT.

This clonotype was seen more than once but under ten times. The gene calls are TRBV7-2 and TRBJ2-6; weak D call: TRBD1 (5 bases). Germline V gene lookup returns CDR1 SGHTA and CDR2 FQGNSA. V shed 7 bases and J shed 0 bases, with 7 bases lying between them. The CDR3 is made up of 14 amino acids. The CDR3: CASTGPSGANVLTF. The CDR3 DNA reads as TGTGCCAGCACAGGGCCCTCTGGGGCCAACGTCCTGACTTTC.

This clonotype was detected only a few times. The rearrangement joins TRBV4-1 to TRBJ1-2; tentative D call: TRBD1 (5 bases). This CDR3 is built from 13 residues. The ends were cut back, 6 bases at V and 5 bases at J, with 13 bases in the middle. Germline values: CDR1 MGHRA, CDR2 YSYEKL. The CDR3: CASRQDVGYGYTF. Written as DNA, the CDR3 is TGCGCCAGCAGACAGGACGTCGGATATGGCTACACCTTC.

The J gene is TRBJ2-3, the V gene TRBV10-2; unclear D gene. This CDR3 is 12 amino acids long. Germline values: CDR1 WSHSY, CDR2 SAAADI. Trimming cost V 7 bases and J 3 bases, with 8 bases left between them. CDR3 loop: CASIGRTDTQYF. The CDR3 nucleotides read TGCGCCAGCATAGGGCGGACAGATACGCAGTATTTT.

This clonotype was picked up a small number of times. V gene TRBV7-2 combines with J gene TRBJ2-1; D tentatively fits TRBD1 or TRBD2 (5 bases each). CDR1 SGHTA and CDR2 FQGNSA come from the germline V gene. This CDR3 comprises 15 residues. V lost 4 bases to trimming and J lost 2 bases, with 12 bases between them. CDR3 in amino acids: CASSYHRGPYNEQFF. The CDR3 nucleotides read TGTGCCAGCAGCTACCACCGGGGCCCCTACAATGAGCAGTTCTTC.

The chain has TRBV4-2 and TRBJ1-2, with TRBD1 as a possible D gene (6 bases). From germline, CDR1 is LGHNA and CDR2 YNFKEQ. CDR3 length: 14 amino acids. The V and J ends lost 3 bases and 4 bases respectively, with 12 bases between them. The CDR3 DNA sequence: TGTGCCAGCAGCCAGGATGAGGGGGTCTATGGCTACACCTTC. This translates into CASSQDEGVYGYTF.

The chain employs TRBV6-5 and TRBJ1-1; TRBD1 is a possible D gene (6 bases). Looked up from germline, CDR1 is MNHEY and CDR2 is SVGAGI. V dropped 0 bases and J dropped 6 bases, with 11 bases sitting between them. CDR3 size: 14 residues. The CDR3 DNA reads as TGTGCCAGCAGTTACTCCCCGGGGGCCGCTGAAGCTTTCTTT. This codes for CASSYSPGAAEAFF.

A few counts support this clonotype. CDR3 sequence (DNA): TGTGCCATCAGTGAATTCGGGGGGAGCACAGATACGCAGTATTTT. Protein: CAISEFGGSTDTQYF. This rearrangement joins TRBV10-3 to TRBJ2-3; 7 nucleotides agree with TRBD2. Germline V CDR1 and CDR2: ENHRY, SYGVKD. Trimming took 3 bases from V and 0 from J; bases not matched to a gene: 3. The CDR3 is 15 amino acids.

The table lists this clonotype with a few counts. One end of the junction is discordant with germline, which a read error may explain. This CDR3 is CAWSVLSQGTQYF. Written as DNA, the CDR3 is TGTGCCTGGAGTGTACTCTCCCAAGGGACCCAGTACTTC. J is TRBJ2-5 and V is TRBV30; D is undetermined. This CDR3 is built from 13 residues. The germline V gene has CDR1 GTSNPN and CDR2 SVGIG (reference sequence).

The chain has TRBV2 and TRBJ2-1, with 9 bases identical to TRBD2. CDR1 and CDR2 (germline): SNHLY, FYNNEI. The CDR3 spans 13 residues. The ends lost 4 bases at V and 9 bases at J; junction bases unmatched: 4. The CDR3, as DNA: TGTGCCAGCAGTGTAGCGGGGGAGGGTGAGCAGTTCTTC. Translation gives CASSVAGEGEQFF.

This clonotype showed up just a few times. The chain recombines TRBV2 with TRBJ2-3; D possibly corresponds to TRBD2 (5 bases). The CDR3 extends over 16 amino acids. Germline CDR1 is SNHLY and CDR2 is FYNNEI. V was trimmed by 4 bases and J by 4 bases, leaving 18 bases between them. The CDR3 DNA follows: TGTGCCAGCAGTGCGGACTCCCTTCATGTTCCAGATACGCAGTATTTT. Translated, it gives CASSADSLHVPDTQYF.

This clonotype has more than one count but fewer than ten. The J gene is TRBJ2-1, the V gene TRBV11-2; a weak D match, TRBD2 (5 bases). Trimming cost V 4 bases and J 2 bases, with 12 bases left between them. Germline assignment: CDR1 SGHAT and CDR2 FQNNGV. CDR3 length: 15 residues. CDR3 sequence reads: CASSSTLGTYNEQFF. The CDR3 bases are TGTGCCAGCAGCTCCACACTAGGTACCTACAATGAGCAGTTCTTC.

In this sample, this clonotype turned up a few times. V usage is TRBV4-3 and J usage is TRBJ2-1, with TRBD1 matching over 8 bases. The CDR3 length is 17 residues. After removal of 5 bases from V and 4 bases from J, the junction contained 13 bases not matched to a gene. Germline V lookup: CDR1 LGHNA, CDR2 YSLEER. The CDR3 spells CASSSAPGGSQYNEQFF. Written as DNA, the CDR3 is TGCGCCAGCAGCTCCGCCCCAGGGGGCTCTCAATACAATGAGCAGTTCTTC.

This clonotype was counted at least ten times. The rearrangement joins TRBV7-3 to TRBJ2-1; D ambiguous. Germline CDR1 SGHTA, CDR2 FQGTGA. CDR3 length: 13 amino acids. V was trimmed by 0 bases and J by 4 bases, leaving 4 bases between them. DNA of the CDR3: TGTGCCAGCAGCTTAACCAGTTACAATGAGCAGTTCTTC. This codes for CASSLTSYNEQFF. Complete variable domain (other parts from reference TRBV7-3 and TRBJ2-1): GAGVSQTPSNKVTEKGKYVELRCDPISGHTALYWYRQSLGQGPEFLIYFQGTGAADDSGLPNDRFFAVRPEGSVSTLKIQRTERGDSAVYLCASSLTSYNEQFFGPGTRLTVL.

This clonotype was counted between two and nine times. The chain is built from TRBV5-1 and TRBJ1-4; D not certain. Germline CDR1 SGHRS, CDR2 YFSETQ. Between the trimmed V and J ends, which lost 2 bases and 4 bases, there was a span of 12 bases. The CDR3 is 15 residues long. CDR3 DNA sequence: TGCGCCAGCAGCTTCGGAGGGAGCAATAATGAAAAACTGTTTTTT. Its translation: CASSFGGSNNEKLFF.

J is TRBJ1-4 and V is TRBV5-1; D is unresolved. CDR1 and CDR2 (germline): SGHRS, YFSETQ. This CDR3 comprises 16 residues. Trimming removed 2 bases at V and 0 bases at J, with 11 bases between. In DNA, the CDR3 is TGCGCCAGCAGCTTATGGACCGCCGCAACTAATGAAAAACTGTTTTTT. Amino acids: CASSLWTAATNEKLFF.

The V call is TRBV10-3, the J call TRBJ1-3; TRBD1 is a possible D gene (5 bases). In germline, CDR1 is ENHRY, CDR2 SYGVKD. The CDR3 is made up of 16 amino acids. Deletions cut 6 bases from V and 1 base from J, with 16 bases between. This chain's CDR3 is CAISQRRAVSGNTIYF. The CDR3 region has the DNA TGTGCCATCAGCCAACGCAGGGCGGTATCTGGAAACACCATATATTTT.

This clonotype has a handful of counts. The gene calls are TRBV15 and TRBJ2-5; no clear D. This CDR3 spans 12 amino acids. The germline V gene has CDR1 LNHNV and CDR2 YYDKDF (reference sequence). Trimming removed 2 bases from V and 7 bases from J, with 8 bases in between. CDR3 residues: CATSRRTGTQYF. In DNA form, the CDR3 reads TGTGCCACCAGCAGACGTACCGGGACCCAGTACTTC.

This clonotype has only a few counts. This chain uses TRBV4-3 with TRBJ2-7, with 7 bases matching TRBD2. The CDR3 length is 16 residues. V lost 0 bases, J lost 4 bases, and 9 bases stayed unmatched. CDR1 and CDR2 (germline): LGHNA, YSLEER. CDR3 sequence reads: CASSQDLRSGGYEQYF. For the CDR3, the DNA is TGCGCCAGCAGCCAAGATTTGAGATCGGGGGGTTACGAGCAGTACTTC.

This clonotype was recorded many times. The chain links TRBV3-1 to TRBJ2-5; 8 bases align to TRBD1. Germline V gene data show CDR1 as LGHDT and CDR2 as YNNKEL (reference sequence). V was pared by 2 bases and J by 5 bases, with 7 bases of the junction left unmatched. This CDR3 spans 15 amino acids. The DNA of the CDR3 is TGTGCCAGCAGCCAATCCTCAGGGGGCGTGGAGACCCAGTACTTC. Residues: CASSQSSGGVETQYF.

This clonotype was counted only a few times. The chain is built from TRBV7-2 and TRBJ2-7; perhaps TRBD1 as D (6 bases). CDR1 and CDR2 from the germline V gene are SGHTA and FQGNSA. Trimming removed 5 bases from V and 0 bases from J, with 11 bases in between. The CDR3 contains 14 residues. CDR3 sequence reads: CASSRDRFSYEQYF. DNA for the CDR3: TGTGCCAGCAGCCGCGACAGGTTCTCCTACGAGCAGTACTTC.

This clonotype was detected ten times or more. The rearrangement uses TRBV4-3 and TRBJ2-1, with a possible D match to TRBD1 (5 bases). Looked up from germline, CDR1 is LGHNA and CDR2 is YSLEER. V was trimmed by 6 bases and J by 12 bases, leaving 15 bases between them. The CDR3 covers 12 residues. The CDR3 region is CASSRTQGSQFF. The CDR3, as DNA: TGCGCCAGCAGTCGGACCCAGGGATCGCAGTTCTTC.

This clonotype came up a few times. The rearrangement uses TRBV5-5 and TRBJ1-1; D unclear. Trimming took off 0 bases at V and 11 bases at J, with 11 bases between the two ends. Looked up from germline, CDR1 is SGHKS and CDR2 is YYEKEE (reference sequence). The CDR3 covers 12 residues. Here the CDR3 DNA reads TGTGCCAGCAGCTTGGAGGACTGGTCGGCTTTCTTT. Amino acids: CASSLEDWSAFF. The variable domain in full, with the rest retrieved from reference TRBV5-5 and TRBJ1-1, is DAGVTQSPTHLIKTRGQQVTLRCSPISGHKSVSWYQQVLGQGPQFIFQYYEKEERGRGNFPDRFSARQFPNYSSELNVNALLLGDSALYLCASSLEDWSAFFGQGTRLTVV.

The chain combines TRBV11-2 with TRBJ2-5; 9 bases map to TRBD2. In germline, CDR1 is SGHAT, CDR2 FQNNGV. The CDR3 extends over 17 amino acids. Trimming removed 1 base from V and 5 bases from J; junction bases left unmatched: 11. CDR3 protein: CASSLVVSGGYLETQYF. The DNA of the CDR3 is TGTGCCAGCAGCTTAGTGGTTAGCGGGGGATATTTGGAGACCCAGTACTTC. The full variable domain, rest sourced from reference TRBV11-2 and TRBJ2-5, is EAGVAQSPRYKIIEKRQSVAFWCNPISGHATLYWYQQILGQGPKLLIQFQNNGVVDDSQLPKDRFSAERLKGVDSTLKIQPAKLEDSAVYLCASSLVVSGGYLETQYFGPGTRLLVL.

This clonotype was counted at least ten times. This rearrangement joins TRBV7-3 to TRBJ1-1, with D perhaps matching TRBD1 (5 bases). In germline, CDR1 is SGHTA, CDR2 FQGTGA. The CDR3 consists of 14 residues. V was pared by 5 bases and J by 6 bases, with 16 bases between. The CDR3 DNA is TGTGCCAGCAGCGCCCTGAGGGGTTCGGCTGAAGCTTTCTTT. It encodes CASSALRGSAEAFF.